The clone carrying this T cell receptor beta chain has just one count. This sample is part of a study of blood T cell repertoires in COVID-19. About the research overall: The samples span acute and convalescent COVID-19 from the United States, Italy and Spain. In each case, the material was cDNA or gDNA derived from T cells, B-cell-depleted T cells, or PBMCs.

In the study's own analysis: Nucleated cell counts were estimated from reference gene primer amplification. The method was immunoSEQ multiplex PCR; TCRdb's version includes in-frame clones alone and lacks a portion of them. V, J and clone size are those of that table, while D and trimming were read from the DNA. The table shows 10,000 to 15,000 clones, with about 78% occurring only once. Germline lookup yields CDR1 SGHRS and CDR2 YFSETQ. V was cut by 2 bases and J by 0 bases, with 11 bases left in between. CDR3 length equals 16 residues. Sequenced: peripheral blood. This clonotype was sampled from a human donor in a cohort sampled during active COVID-19. The genes are TRBV5-1 and TRBJ1-4, with D hard to call. The CDR3: CASSFGSGTTNEKLFF. The CDR3 nucleotides read TGCGCCAGCAGCTTTGGTTCGGGTACAACTAATGAAAAACTGTTTTTT. Combining the CDR3 with reference TRBV5-1 and TRBJ1-4 gives the whole variable domain KAGVTQTPRYLIKTRGQQVTLSCSPISGHRSVSWYQQTPGQGLQFLFEYFSETQRNKGNFPGRFSGRQFSNSRSEMNVSTLELGDSALYLCASSFGSGTTNEKLFFGSGTQLSVL.